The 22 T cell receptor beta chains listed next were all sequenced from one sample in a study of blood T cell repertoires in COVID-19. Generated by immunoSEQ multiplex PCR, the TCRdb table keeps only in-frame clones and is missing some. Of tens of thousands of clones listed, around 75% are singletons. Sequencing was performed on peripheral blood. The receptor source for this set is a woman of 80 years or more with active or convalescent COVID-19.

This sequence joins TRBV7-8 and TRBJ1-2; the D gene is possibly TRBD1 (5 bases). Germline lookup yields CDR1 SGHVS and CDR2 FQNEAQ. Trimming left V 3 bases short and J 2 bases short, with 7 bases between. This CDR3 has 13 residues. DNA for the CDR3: TGTGCCAGCAGCTTGACAGTGAACTATGGCTACACCTTC. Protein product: CASSLTVNYGYTF.

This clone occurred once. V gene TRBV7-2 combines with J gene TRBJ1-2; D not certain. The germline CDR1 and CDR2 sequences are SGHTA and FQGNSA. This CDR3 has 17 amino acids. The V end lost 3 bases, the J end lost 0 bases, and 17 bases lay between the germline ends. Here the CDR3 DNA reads TGTGCCAGCAGCTTTCAGTCCGGACGGGATTCTAACTATGGCTACACCTTC. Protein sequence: CASSFQSGRDSNYGYTF.

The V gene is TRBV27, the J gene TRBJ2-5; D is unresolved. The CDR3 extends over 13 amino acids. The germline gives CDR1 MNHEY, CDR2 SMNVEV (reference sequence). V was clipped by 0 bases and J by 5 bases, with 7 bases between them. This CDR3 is CASSLSRVETQYF. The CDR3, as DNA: TGTGCCAGCAGTTTATCTCGAGTTGAGACCCAGTACTTC.

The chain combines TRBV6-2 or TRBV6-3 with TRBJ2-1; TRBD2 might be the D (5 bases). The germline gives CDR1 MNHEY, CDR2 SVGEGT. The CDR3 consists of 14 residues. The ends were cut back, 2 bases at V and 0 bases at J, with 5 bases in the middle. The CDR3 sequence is CASSYGSSYNEQFF. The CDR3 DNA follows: TGTGCCAGCAGTTACGGGAGCTCCTACAATGAGCAGTTCTTC.

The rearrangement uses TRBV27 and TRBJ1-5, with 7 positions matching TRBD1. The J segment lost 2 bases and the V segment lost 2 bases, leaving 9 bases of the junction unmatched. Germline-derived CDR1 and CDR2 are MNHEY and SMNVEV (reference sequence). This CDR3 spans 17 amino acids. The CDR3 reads CASSLVGQGVGNQPQHF. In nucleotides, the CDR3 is TGTGCCAGCAGTTTAGTAGGGCAGGGGGTTGGCAATCAGCCCCAGCATTTT.

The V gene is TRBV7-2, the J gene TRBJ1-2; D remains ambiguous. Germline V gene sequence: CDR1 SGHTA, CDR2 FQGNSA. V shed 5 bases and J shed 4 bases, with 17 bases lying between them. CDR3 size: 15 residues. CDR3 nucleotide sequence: TGTGCCAGCAGCCCCAGCCGGGTAACTAGCTATGGCTACACCTTC. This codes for CASSPSRVTSYGYTF.

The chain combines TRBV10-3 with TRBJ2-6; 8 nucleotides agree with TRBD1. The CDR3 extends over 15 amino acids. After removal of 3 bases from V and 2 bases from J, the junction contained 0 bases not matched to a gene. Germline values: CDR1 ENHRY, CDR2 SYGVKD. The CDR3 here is CAISEQGAGANVLTF. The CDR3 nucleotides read TGTGCCATCAGTGAACAGGGGGCTGGGGCCAACGTCCTGACTTTC.

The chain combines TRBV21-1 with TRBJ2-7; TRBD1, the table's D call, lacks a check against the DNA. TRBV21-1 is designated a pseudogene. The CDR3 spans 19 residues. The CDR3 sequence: CASSKVWSGHSVPPYEQYF. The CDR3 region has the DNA TGTGCCAGCAGCAAAGTTTGGTCAGGACATTCGGTCCCTCCCTACGAGCAGTACTTC.

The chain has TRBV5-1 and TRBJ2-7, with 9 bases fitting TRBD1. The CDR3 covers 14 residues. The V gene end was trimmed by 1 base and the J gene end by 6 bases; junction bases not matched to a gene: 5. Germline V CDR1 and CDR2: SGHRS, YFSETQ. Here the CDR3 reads CASSLMGQGREQYF. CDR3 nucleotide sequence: TGCGCCAGCAGCTTGATGGGACAGGGACGCGAGCAGTACTTC.

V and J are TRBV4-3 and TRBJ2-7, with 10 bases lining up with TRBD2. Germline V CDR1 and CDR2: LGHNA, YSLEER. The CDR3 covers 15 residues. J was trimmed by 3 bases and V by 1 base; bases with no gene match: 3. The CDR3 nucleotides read TGCGCCAGCAGCCAAGGAGCTAGCGGGGGCTACGAGCAGTACTTC. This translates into CASSQGASGGYEQYF.

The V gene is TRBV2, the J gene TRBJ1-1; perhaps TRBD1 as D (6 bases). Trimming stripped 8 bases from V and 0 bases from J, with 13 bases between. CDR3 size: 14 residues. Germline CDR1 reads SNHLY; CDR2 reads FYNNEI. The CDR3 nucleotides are TGTGCCAGCCGCCGCAGGGGCCTGAACACTGAAGCTTTCTTT. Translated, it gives CASRRRGLNTEAFF.

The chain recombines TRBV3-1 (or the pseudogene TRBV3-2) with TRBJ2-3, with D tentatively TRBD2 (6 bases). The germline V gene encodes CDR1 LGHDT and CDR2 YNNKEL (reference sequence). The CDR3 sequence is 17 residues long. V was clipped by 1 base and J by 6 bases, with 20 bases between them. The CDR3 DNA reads TGTGCCAGCAGCCAAGCGCGGGGCCGACCGATCGCGGATACGCAGTATTTT. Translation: CASSQARGRPIADTQYF.

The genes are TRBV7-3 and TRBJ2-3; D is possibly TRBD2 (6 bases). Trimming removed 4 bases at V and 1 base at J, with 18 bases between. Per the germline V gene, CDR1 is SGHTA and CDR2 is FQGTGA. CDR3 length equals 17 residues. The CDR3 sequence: CASSSSGGSIGTDTQYF. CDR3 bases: TGTGCCAGCAGCTCCTCCGGGGGATCCATCGGCACAGATACGCAGTATTTT.

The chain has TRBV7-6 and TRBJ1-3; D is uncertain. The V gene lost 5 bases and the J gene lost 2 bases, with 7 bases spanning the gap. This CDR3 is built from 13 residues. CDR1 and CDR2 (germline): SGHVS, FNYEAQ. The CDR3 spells CASSPSAGNTIYF. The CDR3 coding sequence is TGTGCCAGCAGCCCCTCTGCTGGAAACACCATATATTTT.

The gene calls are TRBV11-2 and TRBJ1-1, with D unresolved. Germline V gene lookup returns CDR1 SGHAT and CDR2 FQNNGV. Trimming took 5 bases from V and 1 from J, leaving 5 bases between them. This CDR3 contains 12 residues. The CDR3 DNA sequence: TGTGCCAGCAGCAGCCAGAACACTGAAGCTTTCTTT. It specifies CASSSQNTEAFF.

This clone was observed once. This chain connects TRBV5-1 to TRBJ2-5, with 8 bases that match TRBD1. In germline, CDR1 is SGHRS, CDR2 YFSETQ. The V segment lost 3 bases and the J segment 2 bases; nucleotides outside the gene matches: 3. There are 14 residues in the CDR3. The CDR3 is CASSSGQGQETQYF. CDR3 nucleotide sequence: TGCGCCAGCAGCTCTGGACAGGGACAAGAGACCCAGTACTTC.

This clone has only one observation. In DNA form, the CDR3 reads TGTGCCAGCAGTTACTATGACTCGGGGGGCTACACCTTC. Amino acid sequence: CASSYYDSGGYTF. The chain links TRBV6-5 to TRBJ1-2; no firm D call. From germline, CDR1 is MNHEY and CDR2 SVGAGI. Trimming removed 1 base from V and 8 bases from J, with 11 bases in between. This CDR3 comprises 13 residues.

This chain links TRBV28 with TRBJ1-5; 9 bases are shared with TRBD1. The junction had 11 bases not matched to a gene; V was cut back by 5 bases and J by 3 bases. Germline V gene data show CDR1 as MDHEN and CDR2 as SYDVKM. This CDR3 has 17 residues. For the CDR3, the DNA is TGTGCCAGCAGTCCCGAAACAGGGGGCGTTTACAATCAGCCCCAGCATTTT. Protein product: CASSPETGGVYNQPQHF. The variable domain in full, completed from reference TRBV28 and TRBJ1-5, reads DVKVTQSSRYLVKRTGEKVFLECVQDMDHENMFWYRQDPGLGLRLIYFSYDVKMKEKGDIPEGYSVSREKKERFSLILESASTNQTSMYLCASSPETGGVYNQPQHFGDGTRLSIL.

CDR3 nucleotide sequence: TGTGCCACCCAAGCGGGAGGAGGCTATGAGCAGTTCTTC. Its translation is CATQAGGGYEQFF. The chain couples TRBV6-5 to TRBJ2-1, with TRBD2 identical over 9 bases. The germline CDR1 and CDR2 sequences are MNHEY and SVGAGI. V was pared by 10 bases and J by 8 bases, with 9 bases of the junction left unmatched. This CDR3 has 13 amino acids.

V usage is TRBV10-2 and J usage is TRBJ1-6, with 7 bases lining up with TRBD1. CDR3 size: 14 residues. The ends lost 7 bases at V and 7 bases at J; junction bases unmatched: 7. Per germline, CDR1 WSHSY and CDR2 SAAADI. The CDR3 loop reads CASTWDRENSPLHF. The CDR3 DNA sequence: TGCGCCAGCACCTGGGACAGAGAGAATTCACCCCTCCACTTT.

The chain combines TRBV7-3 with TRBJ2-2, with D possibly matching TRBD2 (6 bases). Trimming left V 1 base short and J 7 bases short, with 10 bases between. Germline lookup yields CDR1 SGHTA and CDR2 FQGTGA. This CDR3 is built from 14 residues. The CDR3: CASSLIGSGGELFF. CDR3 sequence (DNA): TGTGCCAGCAGCTTAATTGGTAGCGGCGGGGAGCTGTTTTTT. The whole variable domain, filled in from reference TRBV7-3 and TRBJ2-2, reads GAGVSQTPSNKVTEKGKYVELRCDPISGHTALYWYRQSLGQGPEFLIYFQGTGAADDSGLPNDRFFAVRPEGSVSTLKIQRTERGDSAVYLCASSLIGSGGELFFGEGSRLTVL.

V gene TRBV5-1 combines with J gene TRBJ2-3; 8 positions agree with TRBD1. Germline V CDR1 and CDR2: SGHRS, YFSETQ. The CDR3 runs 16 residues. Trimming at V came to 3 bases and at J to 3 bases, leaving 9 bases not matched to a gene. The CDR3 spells CASSWSDRGGTDTQYF. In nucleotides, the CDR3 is TGCGCCAGCAGCTGGAGCGACAGGGGAGGAACAGATACGCAGTATTTT.